Each of the 26 T cell receptor beta chains below was sequenced from the same sample in a study of blood T cell repertoires in COVID-19. Method: immunoSEQ multiplex PCR; TCRdb's copy keeps in-frame clones and lacks some. The repertoire holds hundreds of thousands of clones, with more than 75% as singletons. The sample taken for sequencing was peripheral blood. The receptors were gathered from a man in his 70s with acute or convalescent COVID-19.

The V gene is TRBV27, the J gene TRBJ1-5; 7 nucleotides agree with TRBD1. The junction had 7 bases not matched to a gene; V was cut back by 5 bases and J by 0 bases. The germline V gene has CDR1 MNHEY and CDR2 SMNVEV (reference sequence). CDR3 length: 16 amino acids. The CDR3, as DNA: TGTGCCAGCAGTCCCACAGGGGTATATAGCAATCAGCCCCAGCATTTT. Encoded protein: CASSPTGVYSNQPQHF.

The genes are TRBV5-1 and TRBJ2-1, with TRBD2 matching 10 bases. The CDR3 has 15 residues. Germline-derived CDR1 and CDR2 are SGHRS and YFSETQ. V was pared by 2 bases and J by 3 bases, with 2 bases of the junction left unmatched. The CDR3 sequence: CASSFSGRGYNEQFF. The CDR3 region has the DNA TGCGCCAGCAGCTTCAGCGGGAGGGGCTACAATGAGCAGTTCTTC.

This clone came up a few times. The chain links TRBV24-1 to TRBJ2-2, with D maybe TRBD1 (5 bases). The length of the CDR3 is 12 residues. V was cut by 11 bases and J by 7 bases, with 13 bases left in between. Per germline, CDR1 KGHDR and CDR2 SFDVKD. CDR3 protein: CAKTGDGGELFF. The CDR3 DNA sequence: TGTGCCAAAACAGGTGACGGCGGGGAGCTGTTTTTT.

V is TRBV12-3 or TRBV12-4 and J is TRBJ1-4, with D maybe TRBD1 (5 bases). This CDR3 comprises 12 residues. Trimming shortened V by 6 bases and J by 8 bases, and 10 bases separated the two germline ends. Written as DNA, the CDR3 is TGTGCCAGCAGCACAGGATTAGAAAAACTGTTTTTT. It codes for CASSTGLEKLFF.

This chain joins TRBV5-1 and TRBJ1-1; TRBD1 aligns across 8 bases. CDR1 and CDR2 (germline): SGHRS, YFSETQ. The CDR3 contains 18 residues. J gave up 7 bases and V 0 bases, and 17 bases lay outside the gene matches. CDR3 amino acids: CASSLDFGGGRGRFEAFF. The CDR3 coding sequence is TGCGCCAGCAGCTTGGATTTTGGAGGAGGCAGGGGGCGATTTGAAGCTTTCTTT.

Remarks on this clone: The same CDR3 arises from other DNA sequences in this sample as well. V and J are TRBV20-1 and TRBJ1-1; D may be TRBD1 (5 bases). This CDR3 spans 11 amino acids. V gave up 5 bases and J gave up 2 bases, with 6 bases separating them. The germline V gene encodes CDR1 DFQATT and CDR2 SNEGSKA (reference sequence). CDR3 nucleotides: TGCAGTGCTCAGGGAAACACTGAAGCTTTCTTT. Translation gives CSAQGNTEAFF.

V and J are TRBV28 and TRBJ2-7; D may be TRBD2 (5 bases). The CDR3 is made up of 22 amino acids. V was shortened by 5 bases and J by 3 bases, with 38 bases between the two germline ends. CDR1 and CDR2 (germline): MDHEN, SYDVKM. The CDR3 coding sequence is TGTGCCAGCAGTACCTCCGCGCTCCGGTGGACGTTGGAAAAGGGAGAGGTCTACGAGCAGTACTTC. Translation: CASSTSALRWTLEKGEVYEQYF.

This clone turned up a few times. The V call is TRBV6-5, the J call TRBJ2-7; weak D call: TRBD1 (5 bases). Trimming took 0 bases from V and 2 from J, leaving 11 bases between them. Germline-derived CDR1 and CDR2 are MNHEY and SVGAGI. The CDR3 is made up of 15 amino acids. CDR3: CASSYSGRAPYEQYF. The CDR3 nucleotides are TGTGCCAGCAGTTACTCAGGCAGGGCGCCCTACGAGCAGTACTTC.

The chain uses TRBV27 and TRBJ2-5; the match to TRBD2 covers 7 bases. Germline V gene sequence: CDR1 MNHEY, CDR2 SMNVEV (reference sequence). The CDR3 is made up of 18 amino acids. With 6 bases clipped from V and 0 bases from J, the junction kept 16 bases outside the gene matches. CDR3: CASRPLGRKAGYQETQYF. DNA of the CDR3: TGTGCCAGCAGACCCTTGGGTAGGAAAGCGGGATACCAAGAGACCCAGTACTTC.

The rearrangement uses TRBV7-2 and TRBJ2-2; D perhaps matches TRBD1 (6 bases). The CDR3 length is 16 residues. V was shortened by 1 base and J by 4 bases, with 13 bases between the two germline ends. Germline V gene data show CDR1 as SGHTA and CDR2 as FQGNSA. The DNA for the CDR3 is TGTGCCAGCAGCTTAGAGTCAGGGGCGCTCACCGGGGAGCTGTTTTTT. Protein: CASSLESGALTGELFF.

The V gene is TRBV6-6, the J gene TRBJ2-3; 9 bases match TRBD1. Germline CDR1 and CDR2: MNHNY and SVGAGI (reference sequence). The CDR3 is 13 residues long. V gave up 8 bases and J gave up 2 bases; unmatched junction bases: 2. The CDR3 sequence: CASRTGVTDTQYF. As DNA, the CDR3 is TGTGCCAGCCGGACAGGGGTCACAGATACGCAGTATTTT.

The chain recombines TRBV2 with TRBJ1-5; the D gene is possibly TRBD1 (5 bases). This CDR3 has 14 amino acids. CDR1 and CDR2 (germline): SNHLY, FYNNEI. V shed 8 bases and J shed 6 bases, with 17 bases lying between them. The CDR3 loop is CASAFGGEGQPQHF. CDR3 DNA: TGTGCCAGCGCCTTCGGGGGTGAGGGTCAGCCCCAGCATTTT.

V usage is TRBV27 and J usage is TRBJ2-7, with 8 bases aligning to TRBD2. With 9 bases clipped from V and 4 bases from J, the junction kept 14 bases outside the gene matches. The germline V gene encodes CDR1 MNHEY and CDR2 SMNVEV (reference sequence). CDR3 length: 15 residues. The CDR3 bases are TGTGCCAGTCGTTCAAATAGCGGGACGGGTTACGAGCAGTACTTC. It translates to CASRSNSGTGYEQYF.

This chain connects TRBV19 to TRBJ1-2; the D gene is possibly TRBD1 (5 bases). The V and J ends lost 4 bases and 3 bases respectively, with 18 bases between them. The CDR3 consists of 16 residues. Germline V CDR1 and CDR2: LNHDA, SQIVND (reference sequence). The chain's CDR3 is CASSNPDRTNDYGYTF. CDR3 in DNA: TGTGCCAGTAGTAACCCGGACCGGACAAACGACTATGGCTACACCTTC.

The chain recombines TRBV9 with TRBJ1-1, with a tentative D call TRBD1 (5 bases). Trimming stripped 2 bases from V and 7 bases from J, with 12 bases between. CDR1 and CDR2 from the germline V gene are SGDLS and YYNGEE. This CDR3 has 13 residues. The CDR3 bases are TGTGCCAGCAGCGTGAACCGACAGAGTGAAGCTTTCTTT. This codes for CASSVNRQSEAFF.

J is TRBJ1-6 and V is TRBV13; 9 bases are a match to TRBD1. Germline values: CDR1 PRHDT, CDR2 FYEKMQ (reference sequence). The V and J ends lost 3 bases and 6 bases, in that order; junction bases with no gene match: 0. The CDR3 is 14 residues long. In nucleotides, the CDR3 is TGTGCCAGCAGCTTGGGACAGGGTAATTCACCCCTCCACTTT. Translation gives CASSLGQGNSPLHF.

About this clone: At the DNA level, this CDR3 is encoded by other sequences in the same sample as well. The chain recombines TRBV6-5 with TRBJ2-1; 13 nucleotides line up with TRBD2. The CDR3 consists of 15 residues. Germline V lookup: CDR1 MNHEY, CDR2 SVGAGI. The junction had 1 base not matched to a gene; V was cut back by 4 bases and J by 4 bases. The CDR3 sequence is CASSWTSGSYNEQFF. The DNA for the CDR3 is TGTGCCAGCAGTTGGACTAGCGGGAGTTACAATGAGCAGTTCTTC.

This clone was found a few times. The chain joins TRBV23-1 to TRBJ1-6; D unresolved. TRBV23-1 is an ORF for which the function is uncertain. The CDR3 loop spans 14 amino acids. V was shortened by 4 bases and J by 9 bases, with 13 bases between the two germline ends. CDR3 region: CASSPHFQASPLHF. The CDR3 DNA is TGCGCCAGCAGTCCCCATTTTCAGGCTTCACCCCTCCACTTT.

In its sample, this clone was seen once. This chain links TRBV6-1 with TRBJ1-2; the D is unclear. Germline V gene lookup returns CDR1 MNHNS and CDR2 SASEGT. With 2 bases removed from V and 7 bases from J, the gap between germline ends came to 8 bases. The CDR3 runs 12 residues. This chain's CDR3 is CASSESYGGYTF. The DNA for the CDR3 is TGTGCCAGCAGTGAATCGTACGGTGGCTACACCTTC.

The rearrangement uses TRBV9 and TRBJ2-3; a weak D match, TRBD1 (6 bases). CDR1 is SGDLS, CDR2 YYNGEE, per germline. Trimming took off 2 bases at V and 4 bases at J, with 11 bases between the two ends. This CDR3 contains 14 residues. The CDR3 bases are TGTGCCAGCAGCGTGGGTGGGGGCGCAGATACGCAGTATTTT. Translated: CASSVGGGADTQYF.

V gene TRBV7-9 combines with J gene TRBJ2-3; 12 bases are a match to TRBD2. The CDR3 has 17 amino acids. V gave up 3 bases and J gave up 2 bases; unmatched junction bases: 6. Germline V CDR1 and CDR2: SEHNR, FQNEAQ (reference sequence). The CDR3 DNA follows: TGTGCCAGCAGCTTCCAACTAGCGGGGGGATCCACAGATACGCAGTATTTT. It translates to CASSFQLAGGSTDTQYF.

The J gene is TRBJ1-1, the V gene TRBV6-1, with a weak D call TRBD1 (6 bases). The germline V gene encodes CDR1 MNHNS and CDR2 SASEGT. Deletions cut 4 bases from V and 3 bases from J, with 18 bases between. The CDR3 is 16 residues long. CDR3 coding DNA: TGTGCCAGCAGTGCTTATCGGGGAGGGGGACACACTGAAGCTTTCTTT. Its translation: CASSAYRGGGHTEAFF.

The J gene is TRBJ2-1, the V gene TRBV9, with 10 positions matching TRBD2. The CDR3 is made up of 15 amino acids. Germline V gives CDR1 SGDLS, CDR2 YYNGEE. J was trimmed by 6 bases and V by 4 bases; bases with no gene match: 7. The CDR3 is CASSSSGGLPNEQFF. The CDR3 DNA sequence: TGTGCCAGCAGCTCTAGCGGGGGATTACCCAATGAGCAGTTCTTC. The complete variable domain, with remaining parts taken from reference TRBV9 and TRBJ2-1, reads DSGVTQTPKHLITATGQRVTLRCSPRSGDLSVYWYQQSLDQGLQFLIQYYNGEERAKGNILERFSAQQFPDLHSELNLSSLELGDSALYFCASSSSGGLPNEQFFGPGTRLTVL.

This rearrangement joins TRBV28 to TRBJ2-1; 9 bases line up with TRBD2. This CDR3 has 15 residues. The trim removed 3 bases at V and 8 bases at J, leaving 8 bases unmatched. The germline CDR1 and CDR2 sequences are MDHEN and SYDVKM. CDR3 in DNA: TGTGCCAGCAGTTTCGCTAGCGGGGCTTGGGATGAGCAGTTCTTC. Its translation is CASSFASGAWDEQFF.

J is TRBJ1-6 and V is TRBV19; tentatively, D is TRBD1 (5 bases). The CDR3 loop spans 16 amino acids. Between the trimmed V and J ends, which lost 3 bases and 0 bases, there was a span of 9 bases. The germline gives CDR1 LNHDA, CDR2 SQIVND (reference sequence). The CDR3 is CASSIQGSSYNSPLHF. DNA for the CDR3: TGTGCCAGTAGTATTCAGGGCAGCTCCTATAATTCACCCCTCCACTTT.

This clone was picked up a small number of times. The V and J genes are TRBV5-1 and TRBJ2-1, with D possibly being TRBD1 (5 bases). The CDR3 is made up of 16 amino acids. Trimming left V 4 bases short and J 3 bases short, with 17 bases between. The V gene's germline CDR1 is SGHRS and CDR2 YFSETQ. In nucleotides, the CDR3 is TGCGCCAGCAGCCCTCTGGGGCAGGGAAACTACAATGAGCAGTTCTTC. Its translation is CASSPLGQGNYNEQFF. Drawing the rest from reference TRBV5-1 and TRBJ2-1, the complete variable domain is KAGVTQTPRYLIKTRGQQVTLSCSPISGHRSVSWYQQTPGQGLQFLFEYFSETQRNKGNFPGRFSGRQFSNSRSEMNVSTLELGDSALYLCASSPLGQGNYNEQFFGPGTRLTVL.